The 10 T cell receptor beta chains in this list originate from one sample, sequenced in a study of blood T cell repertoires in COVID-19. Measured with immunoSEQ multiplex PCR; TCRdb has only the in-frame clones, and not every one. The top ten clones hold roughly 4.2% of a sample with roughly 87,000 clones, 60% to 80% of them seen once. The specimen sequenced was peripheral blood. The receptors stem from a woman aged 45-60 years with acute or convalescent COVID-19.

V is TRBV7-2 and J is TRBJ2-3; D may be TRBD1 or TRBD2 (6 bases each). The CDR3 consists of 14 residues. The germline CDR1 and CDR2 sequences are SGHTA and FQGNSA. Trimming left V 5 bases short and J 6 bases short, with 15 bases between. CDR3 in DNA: TGTGCCAGCAGCGTAGGGGGGCCGGAGGATACGCAGTATTTT. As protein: CASSVGGPEDTQYF.

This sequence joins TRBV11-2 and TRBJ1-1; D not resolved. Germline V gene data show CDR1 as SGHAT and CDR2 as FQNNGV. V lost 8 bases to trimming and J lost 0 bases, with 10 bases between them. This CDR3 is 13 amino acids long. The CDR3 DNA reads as TGTGCCAGCGCAGCGACTGTGAACACTGAAGCTTTCTTT. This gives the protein CASAATVNTEAFF.

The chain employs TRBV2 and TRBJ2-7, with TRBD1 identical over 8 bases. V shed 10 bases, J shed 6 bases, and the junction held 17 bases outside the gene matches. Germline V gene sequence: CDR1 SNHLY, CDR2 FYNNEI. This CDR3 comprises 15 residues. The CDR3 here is CATMGSGQGGREQYF. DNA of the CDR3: TGTGCCACCATGGGGTCTGGACAGGGTGGACGCGAGCAGTACTTC.

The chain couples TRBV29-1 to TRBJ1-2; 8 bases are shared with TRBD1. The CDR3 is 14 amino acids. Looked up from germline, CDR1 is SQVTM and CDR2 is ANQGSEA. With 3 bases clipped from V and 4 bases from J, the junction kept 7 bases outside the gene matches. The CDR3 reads CSVDATGGSYGYTF. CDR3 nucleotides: TGCAGCGTTGATGCCACAGGGGGTAGCTATGGCTACACCTTC.

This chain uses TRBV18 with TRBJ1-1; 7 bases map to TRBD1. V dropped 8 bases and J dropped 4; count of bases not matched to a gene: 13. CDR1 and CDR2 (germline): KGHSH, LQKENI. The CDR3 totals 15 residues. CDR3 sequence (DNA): TGTGCCAGCGTACCCCAAACAGGGGTAGGCACTGAAGCTTTCTTT. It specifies CASVPQTGVGTEAFF.

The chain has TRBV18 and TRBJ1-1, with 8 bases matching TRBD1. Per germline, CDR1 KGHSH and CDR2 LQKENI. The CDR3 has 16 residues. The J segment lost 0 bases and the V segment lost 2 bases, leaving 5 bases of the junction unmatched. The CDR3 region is CASSPNRGGMNTEAFF. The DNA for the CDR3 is TGTGCCAGCTCACCAAACAGGGGGGGAATGAACACTGAAGCTTTCTTT.

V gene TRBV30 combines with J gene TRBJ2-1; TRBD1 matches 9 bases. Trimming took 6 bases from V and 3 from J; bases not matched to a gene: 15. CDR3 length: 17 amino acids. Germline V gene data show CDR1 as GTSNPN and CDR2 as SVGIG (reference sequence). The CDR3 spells CACSSPPGTGNYNEQFF. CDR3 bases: TGTGCCTGCTCCTCTCCCCCCGGGACAGGGAACTACAATGAGCAGTTCTTC.

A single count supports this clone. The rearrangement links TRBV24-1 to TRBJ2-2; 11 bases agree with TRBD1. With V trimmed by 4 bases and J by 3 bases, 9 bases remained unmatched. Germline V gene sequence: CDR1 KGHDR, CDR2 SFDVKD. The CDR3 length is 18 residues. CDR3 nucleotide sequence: TGTGCCACCAGTGACCCTCCGGGACAGGGGGTGGACACCGGGGAGCTGTTTTTT. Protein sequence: CATSDPPGQGVDTGELFF.

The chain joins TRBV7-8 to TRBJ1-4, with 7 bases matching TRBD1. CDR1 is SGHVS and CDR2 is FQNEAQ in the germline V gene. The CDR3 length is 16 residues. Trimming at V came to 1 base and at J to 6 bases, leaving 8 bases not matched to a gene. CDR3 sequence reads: CASSLGGTAGYEKLFF. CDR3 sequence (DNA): TGTGCCAGCAGCTTAGGGGGGACAGCCGGGTATGAAAAACTGTTTTTT.

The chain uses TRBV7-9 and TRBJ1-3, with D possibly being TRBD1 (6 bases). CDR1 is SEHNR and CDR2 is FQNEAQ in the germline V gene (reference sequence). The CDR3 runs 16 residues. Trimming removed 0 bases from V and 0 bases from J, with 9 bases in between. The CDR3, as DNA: TGTGCCAGCAGCTTAGCGGGACAAGTCTCTGGAAACACCATATATTTT. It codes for CASSLAGQVSGNTIYF.